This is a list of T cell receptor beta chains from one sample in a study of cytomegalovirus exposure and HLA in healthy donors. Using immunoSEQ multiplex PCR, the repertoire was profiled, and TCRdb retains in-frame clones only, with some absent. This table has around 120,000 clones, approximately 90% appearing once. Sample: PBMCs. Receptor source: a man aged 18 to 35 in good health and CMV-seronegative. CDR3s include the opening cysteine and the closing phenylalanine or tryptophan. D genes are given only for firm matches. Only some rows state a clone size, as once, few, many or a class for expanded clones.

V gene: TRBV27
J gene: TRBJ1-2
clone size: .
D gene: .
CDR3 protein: CASSLINSVPYTF
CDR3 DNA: TGTGCCAGCAGTTTAATCAACAGTGTACCCTACACCTTC

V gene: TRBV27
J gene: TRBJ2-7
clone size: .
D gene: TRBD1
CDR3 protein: CASSLSGGGEQYF
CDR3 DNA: TGTGCCAGCAGTTTATCAGGGGGCGGCGAGCAGTACTTC

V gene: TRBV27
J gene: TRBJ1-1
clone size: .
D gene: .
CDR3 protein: CASKPGTPNTEAFF
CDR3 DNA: TGTGCCAGCAAACCCGGGACACCGAACACTGAAGCTTTCTTT

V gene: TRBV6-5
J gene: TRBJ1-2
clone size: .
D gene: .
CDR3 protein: CASSYGAGLNYGYTF
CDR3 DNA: TGTGCCAGCAGTTACGGGGCAGGTCTTAACTATGGCTACACCTTC

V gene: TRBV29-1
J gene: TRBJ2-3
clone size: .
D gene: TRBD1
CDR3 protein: CSVTGDPKNPSTDTQYF
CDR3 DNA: TGCAGCGTAACAGGGGACCCTAAAAATCCTAGCACAGATACGCAGTATTTT

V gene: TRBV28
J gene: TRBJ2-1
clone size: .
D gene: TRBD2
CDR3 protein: CASSAAFFGGGGNEQFF
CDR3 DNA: TGTGCCAGCAGTGCCGCCTTTTTCGGCGGGGGAGGGAATGAGCAGTTCTTC

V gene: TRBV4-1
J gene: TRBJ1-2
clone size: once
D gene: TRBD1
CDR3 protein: CASSQDSGAGTVAGYTF
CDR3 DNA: TGCGCCAGCAGCCAAGATTCGGGGGCCGGGACAGTAGCTGGCTACACCTTC

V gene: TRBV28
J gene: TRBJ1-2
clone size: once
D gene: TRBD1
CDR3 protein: CASSFDREQSGYTF
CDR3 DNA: TGTGCCAGCAGTTTCGACAGGGAACAGTCTGGCTACACCTTC

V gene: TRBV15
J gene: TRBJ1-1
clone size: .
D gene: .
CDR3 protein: CATSRPIYPNTEAFF
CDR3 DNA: TGTGCCACCAGCAGACCTATATACCCGAACACTGAAGCTTTCTTT

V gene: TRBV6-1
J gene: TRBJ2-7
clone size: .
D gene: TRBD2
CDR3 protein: CASSVTSGPYEQYF
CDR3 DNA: TGTGCCAGCAGTGTAACTAGCGGTCCCTACGAGCAGTACTTC

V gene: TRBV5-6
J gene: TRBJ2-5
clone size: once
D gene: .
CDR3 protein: CASSPELQAETQYF
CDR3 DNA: TGTGCCAGCAGCCCGGAACTCCAGGCGGAGACCCAGTACTTC

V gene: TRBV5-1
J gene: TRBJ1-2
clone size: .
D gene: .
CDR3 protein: CASSPDSFFRDYGYTF
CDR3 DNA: TGCGCCAGCAGCCCGGACAGTTTCTTTAGGGACTATGGCTACACCTTC

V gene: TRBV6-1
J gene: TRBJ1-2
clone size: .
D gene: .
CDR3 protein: CASSEGGADYGYTF
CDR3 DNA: TGTGCCAGCAGTGAAGGGGGCGCGGACTATGGCTACACCTTC

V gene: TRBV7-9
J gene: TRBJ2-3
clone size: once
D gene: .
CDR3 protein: CASSAPVGGTDTQYF
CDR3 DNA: TGTGCCAGCAGCGCCCCCGTGGGCGGCACAGATACGCAGTATTTT

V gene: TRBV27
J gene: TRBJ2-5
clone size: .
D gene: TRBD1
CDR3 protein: CASSFQPGTGEETQYF
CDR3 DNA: TGTGCCAGCAGTTTCCAACCCGGGACAGGAGAAGAGACCCAGTACTTC

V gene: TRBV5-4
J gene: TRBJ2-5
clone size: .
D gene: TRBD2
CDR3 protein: CASSLGASGTETQYF
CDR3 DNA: TGTGCCAGCAGCTTGGGGGCTAGCGGCACAGAGACCCAGTACTTC

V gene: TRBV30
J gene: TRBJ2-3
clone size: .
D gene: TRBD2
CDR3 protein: CAWSGSGGSTDTQYF
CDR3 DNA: TGTGCCTGGAGTGGTAGCGGGGGTTCAACAGATACGCAGTATTTT

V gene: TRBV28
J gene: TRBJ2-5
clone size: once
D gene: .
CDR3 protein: CASRSSGKLETQYF
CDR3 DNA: TGTGCCAGCCGATCGTCGGGAAAGTTGGAGACCCAGTACTTC

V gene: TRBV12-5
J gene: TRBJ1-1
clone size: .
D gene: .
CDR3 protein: CASGSPPTAQNTEAFF
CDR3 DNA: TGTGCTAGTGGTTCCCCGCCGACAGCGCAGAACACTGAAGCTTTCTTT

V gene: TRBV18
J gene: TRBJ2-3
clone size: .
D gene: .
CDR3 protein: CASSPTVRQENRTDTQYF
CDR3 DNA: TGTGCCAGCTCACCAACGGTCCGACAGGAAAACAGAACAGATACGCAGTATTTT

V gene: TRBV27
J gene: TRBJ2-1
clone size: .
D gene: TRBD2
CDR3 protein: CASTVSGGAFNEQFF
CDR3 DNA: TGTGCCAGCACCGTAAGCGGGGGGGCCTTTAATGAGCAGTTCTTC

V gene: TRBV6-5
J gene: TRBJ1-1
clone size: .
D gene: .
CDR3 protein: CASSATATEAFF
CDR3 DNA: TGTGCCAGCAGTGCCACAGCCACTGAAGCTTTCTTT

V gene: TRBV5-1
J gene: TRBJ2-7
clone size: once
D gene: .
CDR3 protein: CASSLGQSYEQYF
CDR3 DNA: TGCGCCAGCAGCTTGGGACAGAGCTACGAGCAGTACTTC

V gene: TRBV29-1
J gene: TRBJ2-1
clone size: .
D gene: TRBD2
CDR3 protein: CSVKSGGINEQFF
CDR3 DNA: TGCAGCGTTAAAAGCGGGGGGATCAATGAGCAGTTCTTC

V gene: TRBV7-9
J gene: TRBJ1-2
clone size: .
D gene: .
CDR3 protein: CASAPRVTDGYTF
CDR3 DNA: TGTGCCAGCGCTCCTAGAGTAACGGATGGCTACACCTTC

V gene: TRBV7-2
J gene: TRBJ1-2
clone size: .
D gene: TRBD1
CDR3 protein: CASSSTGLWYGYTF
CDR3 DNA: TGTGCCAGCAGCTCGACAGGGTTGTGGTATGGCTACACCTTC

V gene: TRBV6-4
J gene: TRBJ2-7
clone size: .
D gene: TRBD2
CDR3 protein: CASNTTSGVRREQYF
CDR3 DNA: TGTGCCAGCAACACGACTAGCGGGGTTAGACGGGAGCAGTACTTC

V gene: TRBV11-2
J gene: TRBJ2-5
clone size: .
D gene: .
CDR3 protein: CASSLEGAQLMETQYF
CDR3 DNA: TGTGCCAGCAGCCTCGAGGGTGCCCAGCTGATGGAGACCCAGTACTTC

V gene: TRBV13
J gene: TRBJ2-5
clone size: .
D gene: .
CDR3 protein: CASSLVSVSETQYF
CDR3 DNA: TGTGCCAGCAGCTTAGTGTCGGTTTCGGAGACCCAGTACTTC

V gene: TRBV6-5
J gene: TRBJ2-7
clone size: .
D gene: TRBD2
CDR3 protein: CASSYSQTSRWEQYF
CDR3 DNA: TGTGCCAGCAGTTACTCCCAGACTAGCAGGTGGGAGCAGTACTTC

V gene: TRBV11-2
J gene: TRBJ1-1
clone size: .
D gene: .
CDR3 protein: CASSRGTNTEAFF
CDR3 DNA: TGTGCCAGCAGCAGGGGGACGAACACTGAAGCTTTCTTT

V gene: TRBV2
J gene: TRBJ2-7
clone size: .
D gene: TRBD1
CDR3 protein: CASSERQGAYEQYF
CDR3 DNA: TGTGCCAGCAGTGAGAGACAGGGGGCGTACGAGCAGTACTTC

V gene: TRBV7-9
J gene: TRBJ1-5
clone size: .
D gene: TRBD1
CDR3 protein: CASSGTGVSNQPQHF
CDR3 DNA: TGTGCCAGCAGCGGCACAGGGGTTTCTAATCAGCCCCAGCATTTT

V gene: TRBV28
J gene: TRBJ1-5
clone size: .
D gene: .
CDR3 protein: CASSLTGSVNQPQHF
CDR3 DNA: TGTGCCAGCAGTTTAACAGGGTCTGTGAATCAGCCCCAGCATTTT

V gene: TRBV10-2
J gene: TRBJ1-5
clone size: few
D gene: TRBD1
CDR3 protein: CASSEWGTGTNNQPQHF
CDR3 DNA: TGCGCCAGCAGTGAGTGGGGGACAGGGACGAACAATCAGCCCCAGCATTTT

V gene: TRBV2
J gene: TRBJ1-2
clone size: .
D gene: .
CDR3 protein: CASSDRVFSYTF
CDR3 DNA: TGTGCCAGCAGTGATCGGGTTTTTAGCTACACCTTC

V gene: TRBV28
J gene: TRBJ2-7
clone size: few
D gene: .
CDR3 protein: CAIGVSYEQYF
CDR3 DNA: TGTGCCATTGGAGTATCCTACGAGCAGTACTTC

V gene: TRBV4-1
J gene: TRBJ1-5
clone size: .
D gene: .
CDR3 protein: CASSQNPSFIGQPQHF
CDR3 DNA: TGCGCCAGCAGCCAAAACCCTAGTTTTATAGGTCAGCCCCAGCATTTT

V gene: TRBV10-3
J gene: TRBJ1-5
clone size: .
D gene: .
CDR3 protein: CAISDRGMYQPQHF
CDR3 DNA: TGTGCCATCAGTGATAGGGGGATGTATCAGCCCCAGCATTTT

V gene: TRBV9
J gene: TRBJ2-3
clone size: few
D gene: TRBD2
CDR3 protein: CASSLGLASDTQYF
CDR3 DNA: TGTGCCAGCAGCCTGGGACTAGCATCCGATACGCAGTATTTT

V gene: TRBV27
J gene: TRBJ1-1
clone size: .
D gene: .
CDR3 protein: CASSPIAAEGTEAFF
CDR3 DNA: TGTGCCAGCAGTCCCATAGCGGCGGAAGGCACTGAAGCTTTCTTT

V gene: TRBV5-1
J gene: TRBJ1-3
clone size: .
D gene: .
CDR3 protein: CASSPGGLGNTIYF
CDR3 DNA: TGCGCCAGCAGCCCCGGGGGGCTTGGAAACACCATATATTTT

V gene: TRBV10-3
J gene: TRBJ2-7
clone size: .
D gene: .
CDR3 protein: CAISWDRGEQYF
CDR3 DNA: TGTGCCATCAGTTGGGATCGGGGCGAGCAGTACTTC

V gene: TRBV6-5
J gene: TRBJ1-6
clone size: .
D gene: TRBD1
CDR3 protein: CASSYAGTGVSPLHF
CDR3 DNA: TGTGCCAGCAGTTACGCCGGGACAGGGGTTTCACCCCTCCACTTT

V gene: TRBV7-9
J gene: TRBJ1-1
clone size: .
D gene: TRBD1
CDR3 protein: CASSFTGDVATEAFF
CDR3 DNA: TGTGCCAGCAGCTTTACAGGGGACGTAGCCACTGAAGCTTTCTTT

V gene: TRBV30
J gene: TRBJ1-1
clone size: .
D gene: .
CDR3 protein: CACFPQGQGAFF
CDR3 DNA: TGTGCCTGTTTTCCCCAGGGGCAGGGAGCTTTCTTT

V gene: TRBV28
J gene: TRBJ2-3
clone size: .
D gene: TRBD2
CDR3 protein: CASSLLLAGPGDTQYF
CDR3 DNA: TGTGCCAGCAGTCTATTACTAGCGGGGCCAGGAGATACGCAGTATTTT

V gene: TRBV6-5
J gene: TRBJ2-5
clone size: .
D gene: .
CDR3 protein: CASSSSGDRTQYF
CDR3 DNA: TGTGCCAGCAGTTCCTCCGGTGACAGGACCCAGTACTTC

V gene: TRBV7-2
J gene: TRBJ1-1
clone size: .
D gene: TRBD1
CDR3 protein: CASSPDRFARLDTEAFF
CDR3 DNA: TGTGCCAGCAGCCCGGACAGGTTCGCCCGGTTGGACACTGAAGCTTTCTTT

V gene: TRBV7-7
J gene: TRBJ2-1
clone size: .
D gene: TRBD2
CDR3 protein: CASSLTSDTHEQFF
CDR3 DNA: TGTGCCAGCAGCTTAACTAGCGATACTCATGAGCAGTTCTTC

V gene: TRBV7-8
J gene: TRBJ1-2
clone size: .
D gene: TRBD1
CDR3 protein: CASSSRNLGTVNYGYTF
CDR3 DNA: TGTGCCAGCAGCTCTAGAAACCTCGGGACAGTTAACTATGGCTACACCTTC

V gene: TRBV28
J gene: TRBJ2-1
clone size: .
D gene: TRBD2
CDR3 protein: CASSPMAGGSFDEQFF
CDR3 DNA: TGTGCCAGCAGCCCTATGGCGGGAGGGTCTTTCGATGAGCAGTTCTTC

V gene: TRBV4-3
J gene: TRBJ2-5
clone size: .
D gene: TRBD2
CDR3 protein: CASSPHSGGKETQYF
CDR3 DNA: TGCGCCAGCAGCCCTCATAGCGGGGGGAAAGAGACCCAGTACTTC

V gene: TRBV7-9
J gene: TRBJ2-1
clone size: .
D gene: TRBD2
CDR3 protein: CASSLAEGLANQFF
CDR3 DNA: TGTGCCAGCAGCTTAGCTGAAGGACTAGCTAATCAGTTCTTC

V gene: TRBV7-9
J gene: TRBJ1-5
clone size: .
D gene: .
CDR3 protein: CASSPDVYQPQHF
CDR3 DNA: TGTGCCAGCAGCCCAGATGTGTATCAGCCCCAGCATTTT

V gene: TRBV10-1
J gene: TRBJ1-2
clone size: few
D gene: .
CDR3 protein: CASSESIGSHYGYTF
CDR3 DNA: TGCGCCAGCAGTGAGTCGATTGGGAGTCACTATGGCTACACCTTC

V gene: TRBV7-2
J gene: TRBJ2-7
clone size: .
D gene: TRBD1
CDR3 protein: CASSSPGTGGSLFSEQYF
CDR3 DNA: TGTGCCAGCAGCTCTCCCGGGACAGGGGGATCCCTTTTCTCCGAGCAGTACTTC

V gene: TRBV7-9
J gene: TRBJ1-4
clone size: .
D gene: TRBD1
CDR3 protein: CASSAPSGQGITNEKLFF
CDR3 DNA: TGTGCCAGCAGCGCGCCGTCGGGACAGGGGATAACTAATGAAAAACTGTTTTTT

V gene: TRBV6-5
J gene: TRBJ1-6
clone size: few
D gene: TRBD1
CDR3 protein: CASGGQVPGSPLHF
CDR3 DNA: TGTGCCAGCGGCGGACAGGTTCCGGGTTCACCCCTCCACTTT